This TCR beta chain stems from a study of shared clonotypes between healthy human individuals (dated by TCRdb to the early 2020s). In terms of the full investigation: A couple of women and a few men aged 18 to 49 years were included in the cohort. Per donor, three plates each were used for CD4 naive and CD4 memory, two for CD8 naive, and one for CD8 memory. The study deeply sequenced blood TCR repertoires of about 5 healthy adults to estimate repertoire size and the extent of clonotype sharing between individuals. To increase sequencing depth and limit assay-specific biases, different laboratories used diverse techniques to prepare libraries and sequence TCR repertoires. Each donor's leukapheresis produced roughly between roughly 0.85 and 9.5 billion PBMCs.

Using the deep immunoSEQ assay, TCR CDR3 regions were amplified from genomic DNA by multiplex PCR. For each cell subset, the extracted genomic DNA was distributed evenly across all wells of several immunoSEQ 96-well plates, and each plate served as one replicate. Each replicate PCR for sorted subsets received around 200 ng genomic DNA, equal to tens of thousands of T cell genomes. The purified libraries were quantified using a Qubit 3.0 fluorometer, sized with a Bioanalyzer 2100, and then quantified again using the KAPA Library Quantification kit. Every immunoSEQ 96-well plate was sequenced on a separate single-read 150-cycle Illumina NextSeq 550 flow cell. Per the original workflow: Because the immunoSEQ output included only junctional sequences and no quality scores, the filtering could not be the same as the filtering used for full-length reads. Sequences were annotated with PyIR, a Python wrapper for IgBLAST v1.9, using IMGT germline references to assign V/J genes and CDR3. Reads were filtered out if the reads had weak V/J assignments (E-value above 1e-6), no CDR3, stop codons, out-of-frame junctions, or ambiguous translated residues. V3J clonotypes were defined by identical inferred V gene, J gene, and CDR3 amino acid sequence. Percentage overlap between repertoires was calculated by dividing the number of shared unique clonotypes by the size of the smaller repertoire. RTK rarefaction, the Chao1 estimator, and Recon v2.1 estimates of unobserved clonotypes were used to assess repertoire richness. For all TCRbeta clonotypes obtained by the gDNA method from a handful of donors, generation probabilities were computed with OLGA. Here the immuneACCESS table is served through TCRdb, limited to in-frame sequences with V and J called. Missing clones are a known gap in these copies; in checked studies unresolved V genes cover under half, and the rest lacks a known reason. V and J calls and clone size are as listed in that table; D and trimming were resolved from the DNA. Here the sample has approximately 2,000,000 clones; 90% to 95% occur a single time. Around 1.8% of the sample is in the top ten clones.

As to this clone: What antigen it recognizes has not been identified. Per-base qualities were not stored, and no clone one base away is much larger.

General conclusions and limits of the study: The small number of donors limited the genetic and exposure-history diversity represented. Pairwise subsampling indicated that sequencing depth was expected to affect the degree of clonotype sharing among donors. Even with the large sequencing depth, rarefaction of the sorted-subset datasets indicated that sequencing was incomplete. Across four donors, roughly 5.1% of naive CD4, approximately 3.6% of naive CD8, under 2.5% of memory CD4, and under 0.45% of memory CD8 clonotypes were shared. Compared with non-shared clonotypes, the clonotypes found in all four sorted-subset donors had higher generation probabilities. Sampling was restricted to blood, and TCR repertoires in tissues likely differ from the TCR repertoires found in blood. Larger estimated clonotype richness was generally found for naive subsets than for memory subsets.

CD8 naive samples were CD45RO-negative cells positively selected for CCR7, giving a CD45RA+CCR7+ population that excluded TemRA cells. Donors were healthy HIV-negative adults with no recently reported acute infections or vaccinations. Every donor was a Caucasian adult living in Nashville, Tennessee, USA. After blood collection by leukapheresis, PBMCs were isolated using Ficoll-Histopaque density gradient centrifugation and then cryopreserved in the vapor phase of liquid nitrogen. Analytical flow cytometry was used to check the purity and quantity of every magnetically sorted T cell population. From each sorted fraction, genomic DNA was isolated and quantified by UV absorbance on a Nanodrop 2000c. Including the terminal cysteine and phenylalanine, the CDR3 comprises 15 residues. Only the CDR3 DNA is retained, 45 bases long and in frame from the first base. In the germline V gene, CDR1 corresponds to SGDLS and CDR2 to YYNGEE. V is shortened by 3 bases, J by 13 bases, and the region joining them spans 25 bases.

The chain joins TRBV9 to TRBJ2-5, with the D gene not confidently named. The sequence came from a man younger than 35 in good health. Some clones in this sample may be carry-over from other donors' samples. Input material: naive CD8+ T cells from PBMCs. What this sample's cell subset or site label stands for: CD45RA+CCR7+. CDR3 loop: CASSEQSTSYRPPYF. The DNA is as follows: TGTGCCAGCAGCGAGCAATCCACCTCCTATAGACCTCCGTACTTC.